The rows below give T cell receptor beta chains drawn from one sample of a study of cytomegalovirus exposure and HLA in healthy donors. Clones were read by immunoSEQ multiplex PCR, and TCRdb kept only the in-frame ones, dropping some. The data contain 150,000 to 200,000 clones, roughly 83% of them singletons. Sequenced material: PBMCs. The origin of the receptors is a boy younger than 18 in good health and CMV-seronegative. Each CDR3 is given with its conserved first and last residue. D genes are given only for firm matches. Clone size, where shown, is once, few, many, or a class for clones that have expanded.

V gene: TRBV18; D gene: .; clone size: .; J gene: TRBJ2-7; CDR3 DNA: TGTGCCAGCTCACCGACTCAGGGGACCTACGAGCAGTACTTC; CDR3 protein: CASSPTQGTYEQYF
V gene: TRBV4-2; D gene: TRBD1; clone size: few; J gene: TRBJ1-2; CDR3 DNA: TGTGCCAGCAGCCAAGAACCCCCAGGGGGCCAGGTCTATGGCTACACCTTC; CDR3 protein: CASSQEPPGGQVYGYTF
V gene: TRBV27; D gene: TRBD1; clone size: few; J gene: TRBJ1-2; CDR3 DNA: TGTGCCAGCAGTCCTCGTGGGACAGCATATTTCTATGGCTACACCTTC; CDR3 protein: CASSPRGTAYFYGYTF
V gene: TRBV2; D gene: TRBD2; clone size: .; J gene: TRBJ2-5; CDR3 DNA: TGTGCCAGCAGAACCACCCGGACTAGCGGGAACCAAGAGACCCAGTACTTC; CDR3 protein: CASRTTRTSGNQETQYF
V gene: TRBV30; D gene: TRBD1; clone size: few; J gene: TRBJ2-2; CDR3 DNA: TGTGCCTGGAGTGTACTGGACAGGGCCACCGGGGAGCTGTTTTTT; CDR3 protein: CAWSVLDRATGELFF
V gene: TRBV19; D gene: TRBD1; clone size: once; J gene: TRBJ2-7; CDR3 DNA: TGTGCCAGTTCCAGGGGGCTCTACGAGCAGTACTTC; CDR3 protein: CASSRGLYEQYF
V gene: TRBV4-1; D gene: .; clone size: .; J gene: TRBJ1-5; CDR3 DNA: TGCGCCAGCAGCCAAAAGGAGGCACTTAGCAATCAGCCCCAGCATTTT; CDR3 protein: CASSQKEALSNQPQHF
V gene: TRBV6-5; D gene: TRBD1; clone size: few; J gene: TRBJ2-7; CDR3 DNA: TGTGCCAGCAGCGGGACAGGGCTATACTACGAGCAGTACTTC; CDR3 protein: CASSGTGLYYEQYF
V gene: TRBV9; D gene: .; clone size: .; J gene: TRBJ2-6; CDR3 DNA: TGTGCCAGCAGCGTAGTAGACAGGCGGTCCTCTGGGGCCAACGTCCTGACTTTC; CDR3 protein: CASSVVDRRSSGANVLTF
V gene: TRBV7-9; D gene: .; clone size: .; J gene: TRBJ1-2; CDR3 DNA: TGTTCCAGCAGCTCAAACGGGGGCTATGGCTACACCTTC; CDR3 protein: CSSSSNGGYGYTF
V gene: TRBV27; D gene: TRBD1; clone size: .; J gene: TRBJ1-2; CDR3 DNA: TGTGTCAGCAGTATGTCCGGGACAGGGAATGGCTACACCTTC; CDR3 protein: CVSSMSGTGNGYTF
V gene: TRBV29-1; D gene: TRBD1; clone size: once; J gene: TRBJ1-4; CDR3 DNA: TGCAGCACCCGGGACAGGGGTTTCGGGGATGAAAAACTGTTTTTT; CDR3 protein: CSTRDRGFGDEKLFF
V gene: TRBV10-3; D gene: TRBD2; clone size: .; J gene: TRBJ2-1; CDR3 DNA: TGTGCCATCAGTGACCCTAACGGGGGGGCCCATGAGCAGTTCTTC; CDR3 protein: CAISDPNGGAHEQFF
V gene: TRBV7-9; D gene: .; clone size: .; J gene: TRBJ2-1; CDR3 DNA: TGTGCCAGCAGCTCCCGGGGGAGCGGGACATACAATGAGCAGTTCTTC; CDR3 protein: CASSSRGSGTYNEQFF
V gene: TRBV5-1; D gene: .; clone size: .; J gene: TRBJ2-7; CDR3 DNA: TGCGCCAGCAGCCTAGGCTACGAGCAGTACTTC; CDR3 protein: CASSLGYEQYF
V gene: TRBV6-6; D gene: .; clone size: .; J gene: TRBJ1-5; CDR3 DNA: TGTGCCAGCAATGAGCCCGAGCAAGCCAATCAGCCCCAGCATTTT; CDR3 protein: CASNEPEQANQPQHF
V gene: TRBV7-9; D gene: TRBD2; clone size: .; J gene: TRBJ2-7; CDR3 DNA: TGTGCCAGCAGCTTCAAAGGGACTAGCGGGGGTTACTACGAGCAGTACTTC; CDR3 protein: CASSFKGTSGGYYEQYF
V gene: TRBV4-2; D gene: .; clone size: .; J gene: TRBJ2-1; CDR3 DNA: TGTGCCAGCAGTGAAGATGAAGGGGCTGGCTGGGGTGAGCAGTTCTTC; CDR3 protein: CASSEDEGAGWGEQFF
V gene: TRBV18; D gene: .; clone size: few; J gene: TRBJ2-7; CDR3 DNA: TGTGCCAGCTCAGCGGACAGACCAAGAACCTACGAGCAGTACTTC; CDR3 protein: CASSADRPRTYEQYF
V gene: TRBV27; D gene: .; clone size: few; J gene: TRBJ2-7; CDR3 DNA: TGTGCCAGCAGTTTAGGGCCAGGGGTGGGCGAGCAGTACTTC; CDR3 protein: CASSLGPGVGEQYF
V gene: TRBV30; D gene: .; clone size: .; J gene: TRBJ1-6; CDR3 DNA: TGTGCCTGGTCGCGGGAAGGATCACCCCTCCACTTT; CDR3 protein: CAWSREGSPLHF
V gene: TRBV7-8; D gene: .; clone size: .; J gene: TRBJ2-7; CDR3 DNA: TGTGCCAGCACCCTGCAGGGTAACGAGCAGTACTTC; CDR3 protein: CASTLQGNEQYF
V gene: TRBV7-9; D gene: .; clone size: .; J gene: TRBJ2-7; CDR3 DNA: TGTGCCAGCAGCTCTCAGGAGCGGTACTCCTACGAGCAGTACTTC; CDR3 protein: CASSSQERYSYEQYF
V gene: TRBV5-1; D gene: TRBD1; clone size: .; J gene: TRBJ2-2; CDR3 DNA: TGCGCCAGCAGCTTAGGACAGGGGGCTGGCACCGGGGAGCTGTTTTTT; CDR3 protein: CASSLGQGAGTGELFF
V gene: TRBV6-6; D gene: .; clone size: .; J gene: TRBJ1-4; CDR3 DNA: TGTGCCAGCAGCCACCGGGACATTGAAAAACTGTTTTTT; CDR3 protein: CASSHRDIEKLFF
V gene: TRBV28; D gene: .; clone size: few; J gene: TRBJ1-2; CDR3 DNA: TGTGCCAGCCTACCCCTCCGTGACAGCTATGGCTACACCTTC; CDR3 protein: CASLPLRDSYGYTF
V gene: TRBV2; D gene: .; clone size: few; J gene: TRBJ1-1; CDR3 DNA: TGTGCCAGCAGGCGGGAGGGGAACACTGAAGCTTTCTTT; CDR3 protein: CASRREGNTEAFF
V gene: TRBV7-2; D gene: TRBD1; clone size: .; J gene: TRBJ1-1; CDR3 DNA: TGTGCCAGCAGCCTACCGGCGACAGGGCCCAAAATCACTGAAGCTTTCTTT; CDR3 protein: CASSLPATGPKITEAFF